This T cell receptor (beta chain) was observed in a study of blood T cell repertoires in COVID-19. Overall study: COVID-19 samples collected from the United States, Italy and Spain covered acute and convalescent phases. T cells, B-cell-depleted T cells, or PBMCs provided the cDNA or gDNA that served as material.

Per the original data handling: Amplified reference gene primers provided the basis for estimating nucleated cell counts. The data were produced by immunoSEQ multiplex PCR, yet TCRdb's version contains in-frame clones alone and is incomplete. V and J calls and clone size follow that table, whereas D and trimming were derived from the DNA. The table has hundreds of thousands of clones, 70% to 90% seen once. V was pared by 3 bases and J by 2 bases, with 4 bases between. CDR3 length equals 12 residues. This chain connects TRBV12-3 or TRBV12-4 to TRBJ2-5; D unresolved. This receptor was obtained from a man aged 18 to 30 with active or convalescent COVID-19. The sequencing input was peripheral blood. The DNA for the CDR3 is TGTGCCAGCAGTTTTCTTCAAGAGACCCAGTACTTC. This sequence encodes CASSFLQETQYF.